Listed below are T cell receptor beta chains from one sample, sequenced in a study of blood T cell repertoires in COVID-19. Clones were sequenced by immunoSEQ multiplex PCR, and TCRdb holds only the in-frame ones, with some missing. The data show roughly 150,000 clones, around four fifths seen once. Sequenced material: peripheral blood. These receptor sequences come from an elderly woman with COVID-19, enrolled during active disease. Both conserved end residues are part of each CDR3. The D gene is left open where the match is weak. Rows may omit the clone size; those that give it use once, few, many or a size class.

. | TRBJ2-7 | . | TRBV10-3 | CAISSSPTWYEQYF | TGTGCCATCAGTAGTTCTCCCACTTGGTACGAGCAGTACTTC
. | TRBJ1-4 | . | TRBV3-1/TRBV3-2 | CASSVQGTGEKLFF | TGTGCCAGCAGCGTACAGGGTACGGGTGAAAAACTGTTTTTT
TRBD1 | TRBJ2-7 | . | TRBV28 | CASSLAGTGVREQYF | TGTGCCAGCAGTTTAGCCGGGACAGGGGTGCGGGAGCAGTACTTC
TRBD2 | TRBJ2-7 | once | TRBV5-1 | CASSNLAGAPGEQYF | TGCGCCAGCAGCAATCTAGCGGGAGCCCCAGGAGAGCAGTACTTC
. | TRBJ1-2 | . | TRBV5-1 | CASSFSGPIRGYTF | TGCGCCAGCAGCTTCAGCGGACCGATACGGGGCTACACCTTC
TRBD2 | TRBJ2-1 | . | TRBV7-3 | CASSEVRTSSYNEQFF | TGTGCCAGCAGCGAGGTTAGGACTAGCTCCTACAATGAGCAGTTCTTC
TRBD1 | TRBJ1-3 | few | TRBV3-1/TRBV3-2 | CASSKGAAGNTIYF | TGTGCCAGCAGCAAGGGGGCGGCCGGAAACACCATATATTTT
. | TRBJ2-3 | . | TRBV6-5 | CASSYSVSISDTQYF | TGTGCCAGCAGTTACTCCGTTAGCATCTCAGATACGCAGTATTTT
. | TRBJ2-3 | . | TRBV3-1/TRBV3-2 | CASSRRSSDTDTQYF | TGTGCCAGCAGTCGCCGGTCATCCGACACAGATACGCAGTATTTT
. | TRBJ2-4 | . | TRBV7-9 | CASSLSVAKNIQYF | TGTGCCAGCAGCTTATCAGTAGCCAAAAACATTCAGTACTTC
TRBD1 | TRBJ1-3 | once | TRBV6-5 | CASRPGQGVGNTIYF | TGTGCCAGCCGCCCGGGACAGGGAGTGGGAAACACCATATATTTT
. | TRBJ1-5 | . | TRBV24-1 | CATSDLQGNQPQHF | TGTGCCACCAGTGATCTTCAGGGTAATCAGCCCCAGCATTTT
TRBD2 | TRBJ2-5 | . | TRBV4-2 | CASSQDWRGGRETQYF | TGTGCCAGCAGCCAAGATTGGCGGGGGGGCCGAGAGACCCAGTACTTC
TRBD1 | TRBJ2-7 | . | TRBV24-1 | CATSPGTGDGSYEQYF | TGTGCCACATCTCCCGGGACAGGGGACGGATCCTACGAGCAGTACTTC
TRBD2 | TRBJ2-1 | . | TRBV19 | CASSVTSGRALTLF | TGTGCCAGTAGTGTGACTAGCGGGAGGGCCCTGACGCTCTTC
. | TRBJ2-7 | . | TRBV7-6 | CASSPSEGYEQYF | TGTGCCAGCAGCCCTAGCGAGGGGTACGAGCAGTACTTC
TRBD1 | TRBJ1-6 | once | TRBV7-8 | CASSLEGPGTGHSPLHF | TGTGCCAGCAGCTTAGAAGGGCCCGGGACAGGCCATTCACCCCTCCACTTT
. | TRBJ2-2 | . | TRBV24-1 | CATLSRPAGELFF | TGTGCCACGCTTTCGCGCCCGGCCGGGGAGCTGTTTTTT
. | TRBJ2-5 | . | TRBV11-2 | CASKLTGGRETQYF | TGTGCCAGCAAGTTAACGGGGGGCCGGGAGACCCAGTACTTC
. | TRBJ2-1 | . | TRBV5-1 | CASSERVSSYNEQFF | TGCGCCAGCAGCGAGCGGGTTAGCTCCTACAATGAGCAGTTCTTC
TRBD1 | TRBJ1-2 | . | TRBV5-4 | CASSSAGQGPNYGYTF | TGTGCCAGCAGCTCGGCAGGACAGGGCCCTAACTATGGCTACACCTTC
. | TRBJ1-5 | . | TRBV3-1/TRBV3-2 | CASSSARDQPQHF | TGTGCCAGCAGTAGTGCGAGGGATCAGCCCCAGCATTTT
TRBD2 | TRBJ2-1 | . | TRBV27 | CASSRGEGLGGEQFF | TGTGCCAGCAGCCGGGGGGAGGGCCTAGGTGGTGAGCAGTTCTTC
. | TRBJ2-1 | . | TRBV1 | CTSSPRGGGSYNEQFF | TGCACCAGCAGCCCCAGAGGCGGGGGCTCCTACAATGAGCAGTTCTTC
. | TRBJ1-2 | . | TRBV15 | CATSRDLGGQGYTF | TGTGCCACCAGCAGAGATCTGGGGGGTCAGGGCTACACCTTC
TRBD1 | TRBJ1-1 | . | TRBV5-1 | CASSLGQMNTEAFF | TGCGCCAGCAGCCTGGGACAGATGAACACTGAAGCTTTCTTT
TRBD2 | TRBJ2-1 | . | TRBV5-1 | CASEGLESAHEQFF | TGCGCCAGCGAGGGACTAGAGTCCGCCCATGAGCAGTTCTTC
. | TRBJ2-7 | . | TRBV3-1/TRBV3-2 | CASSPPFAYEQYF | TGTGCCAGCAGCCCCCCTTTTGCCTACGAGCAGTACTTC
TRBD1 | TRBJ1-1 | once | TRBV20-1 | CSASRGPGGTEAFF | TGCAGTGCTAGTCGGGGTCCAGGGGGCACTGAAGCTTTCTTT
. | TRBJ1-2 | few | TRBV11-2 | CASSSAGPYGYTF | TGTGCCAGCAGCTCAGCAGGTCCCTATGGCTACACCTTC
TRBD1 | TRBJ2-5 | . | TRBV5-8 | CASSRDRRETQYF | TGTGCCAGCAGCCGGGACAGACGAGAGACCCAGTACTTC